This T cell receptor (beta chain) was profiled in a study of cytomegalovirus exposure and HLA in healthy donors. General study results and limits: It was 150 to 200 TCR beta chains that were listed as cytomegalovirus-associated. Earlier analysis yielded a pattern in which most TCR beta V segments were productive about 90% or about 30% of the time. Trimming of TCR beta V- and J-genes showed a link, identified in a later analysis, to a missense DCLRE1C variant.

At least ten counts were recorded for this clone. Its antigen is unknown. The CDR3 consists of 13 residues. Trimming shortened V by 2 bases and J by 3 bases, and 8 bases separated the two germline ends. Germline lookup yields CDR1 ENHRY and CDR2 SYGVKD. Researchers ran the PCR with 60 Vbeta and 13 Jbeta primers. Data came from immunoSEQ multiplex PCR; TCRdb stores just in-frame clones and leaves some out. This sample yields about 130,000 clones, of which around 70% are seen a single time; about 2.7% belongs to the top ten. Sequencing used PBMCs. This clonotype was obtained from a woman aged 55-75 years in good health and CMV-seropositive. The chain links TRBV10-3 to TRBJ2-7, with D possibly being TRBD1 (6 bases). CDR3 nucleotide sequence: TGTGCCATCAGTGAGGGACAGAGCTACGAGCAGTACTTC. Translated: CAISEGQSYEQYF.